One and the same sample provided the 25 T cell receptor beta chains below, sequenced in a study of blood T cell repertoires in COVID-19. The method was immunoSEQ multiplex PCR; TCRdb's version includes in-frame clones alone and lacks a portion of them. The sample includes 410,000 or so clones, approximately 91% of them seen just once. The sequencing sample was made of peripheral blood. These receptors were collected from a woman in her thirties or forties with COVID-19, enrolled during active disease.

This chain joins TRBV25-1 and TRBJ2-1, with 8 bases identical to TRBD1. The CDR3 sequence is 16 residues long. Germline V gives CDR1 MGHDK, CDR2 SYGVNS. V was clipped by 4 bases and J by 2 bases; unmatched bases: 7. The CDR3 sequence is CASSGESGQAYNEQFF. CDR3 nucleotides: TGTGCCAGCAGTGGTGAATCGGGACAGGCCTACAATGAGCAGTTCTTC.

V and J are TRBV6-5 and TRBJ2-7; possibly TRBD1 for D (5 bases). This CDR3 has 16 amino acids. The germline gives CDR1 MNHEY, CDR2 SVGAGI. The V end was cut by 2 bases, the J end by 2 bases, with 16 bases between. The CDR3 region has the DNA TGTGCCAGCAGTTACGACAGCCTTCGAACCCCCTACGAGCAGTACTTC. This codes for CASSYDSLRTPYEQYF.

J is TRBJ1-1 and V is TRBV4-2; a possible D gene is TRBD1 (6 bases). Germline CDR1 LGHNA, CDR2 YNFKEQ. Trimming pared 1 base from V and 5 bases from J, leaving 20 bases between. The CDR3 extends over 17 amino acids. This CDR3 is CASSQVLRGAARTEAFF. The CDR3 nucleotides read TGTGCCAGCAGCCAAGTGTTGCGGGGGGCAGCTAGAACTGAAGCTTTCTTT.

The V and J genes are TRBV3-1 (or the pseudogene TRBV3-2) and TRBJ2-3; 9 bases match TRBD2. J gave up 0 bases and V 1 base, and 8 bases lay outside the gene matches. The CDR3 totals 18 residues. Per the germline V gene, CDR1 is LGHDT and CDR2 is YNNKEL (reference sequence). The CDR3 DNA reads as TGTGCCAGCAGCCAAGGGGGGCTAGCGGGGCTAAGCACAGATACGCAGTATTTT. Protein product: CASSQGGLAGLSTDTQYF.

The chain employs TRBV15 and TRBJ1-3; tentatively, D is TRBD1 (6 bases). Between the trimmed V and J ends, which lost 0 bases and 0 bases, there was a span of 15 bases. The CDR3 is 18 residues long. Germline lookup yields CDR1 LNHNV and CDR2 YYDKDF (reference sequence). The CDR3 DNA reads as TGTGCCACCAGCAGAGATGGCCACAGGGCCCACTCTGGAAACACCATATATTTT. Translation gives CATSRDGHRAHSGNTIYF.

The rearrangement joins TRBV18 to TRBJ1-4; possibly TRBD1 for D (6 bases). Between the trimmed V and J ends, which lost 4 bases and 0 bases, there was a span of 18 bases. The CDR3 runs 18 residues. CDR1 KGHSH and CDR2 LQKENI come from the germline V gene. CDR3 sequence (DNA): TGTGCCAGCTCACTTCAACAAAGACAGGTTGCAACTAATGAAAAACTGTTTTTT. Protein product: CASSLQQRQVATNEKLFF.

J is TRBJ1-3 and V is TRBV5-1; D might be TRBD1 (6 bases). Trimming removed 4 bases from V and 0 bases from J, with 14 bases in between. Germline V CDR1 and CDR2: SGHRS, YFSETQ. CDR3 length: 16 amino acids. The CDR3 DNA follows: TGCGCCAGCAGCGTACAGGGTATTGACTCTGGAAACACCATATATTTT. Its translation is CASSVQGIDSGNTIYF. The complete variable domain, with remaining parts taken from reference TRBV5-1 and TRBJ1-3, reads KAGVTQTPRYLIKTRGQQVTLSCSPISGHRSVSWYQQTPGQGLQFLFEYFSETQRNKGNFPGRFSGRQFSNSRSEMNVSTLELGDSALYLCASSVQGIDSGNTIYFGEGSWLTVV.

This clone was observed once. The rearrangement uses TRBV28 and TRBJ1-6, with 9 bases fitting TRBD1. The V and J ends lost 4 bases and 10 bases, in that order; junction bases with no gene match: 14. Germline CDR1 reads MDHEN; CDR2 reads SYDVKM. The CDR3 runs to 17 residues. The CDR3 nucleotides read TGTGCCAGCAGTTCCCGGACAGGGGAAGCGGTAGTCTCACCCCTCCACTTT. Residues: CASSSRTGEAVVSPLHF.

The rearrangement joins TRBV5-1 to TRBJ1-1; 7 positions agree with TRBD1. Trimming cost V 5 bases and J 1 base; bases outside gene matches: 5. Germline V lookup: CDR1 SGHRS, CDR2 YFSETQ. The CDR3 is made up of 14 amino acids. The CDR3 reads CASREGQPNTEAFF. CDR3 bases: TGCGCCAGCAGGGAGGGACAGCCGAACACTGAAGCTTTCTTT.

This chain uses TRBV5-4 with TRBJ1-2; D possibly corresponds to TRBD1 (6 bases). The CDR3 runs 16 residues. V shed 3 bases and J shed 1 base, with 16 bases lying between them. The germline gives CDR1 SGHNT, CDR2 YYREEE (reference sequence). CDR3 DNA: TGTGCCAGCAGCTCTAAGGCAGGGGATTATAACTATGGCTACACCTTC. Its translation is CASSSKAGDYNYGYTF.

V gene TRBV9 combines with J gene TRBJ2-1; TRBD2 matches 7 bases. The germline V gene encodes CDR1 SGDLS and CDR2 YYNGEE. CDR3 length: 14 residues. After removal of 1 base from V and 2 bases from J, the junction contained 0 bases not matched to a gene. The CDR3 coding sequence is TGTGCCAGCAGCGTAAGCGGGACCTACAATGAGCAGTTCTTC. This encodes CASSVSGTYNEQFF. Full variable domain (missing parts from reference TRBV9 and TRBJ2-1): DSGVTQTPKHLITATGQRVTLRCSPRSGDLSVYWYQQSLDQGLQFLIQYYNGEERAKGNILERFSAQQFPDLHSELNLSSLELGDSALYFCASSVSGTYNEQFFGPGTRLTVL.

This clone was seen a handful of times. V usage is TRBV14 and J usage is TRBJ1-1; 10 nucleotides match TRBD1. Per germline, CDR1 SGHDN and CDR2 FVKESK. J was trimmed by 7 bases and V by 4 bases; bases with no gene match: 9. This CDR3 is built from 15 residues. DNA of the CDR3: TGTGCCAGCAGCCCTACCGACAGGGGGCGTATTGAAGCTTTCTTT. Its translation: CASSPTDRGRIEAFF.

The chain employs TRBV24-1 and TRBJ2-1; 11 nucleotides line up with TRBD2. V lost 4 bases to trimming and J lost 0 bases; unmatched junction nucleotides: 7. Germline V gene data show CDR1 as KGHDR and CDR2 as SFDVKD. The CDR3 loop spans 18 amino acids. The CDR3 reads CATSDRLAGLRSYNEQFF. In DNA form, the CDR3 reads TGTGCCACCAGTGACCGACTAGCGGGATTACGCTCCTACAATGAGCAGTTCTTC.

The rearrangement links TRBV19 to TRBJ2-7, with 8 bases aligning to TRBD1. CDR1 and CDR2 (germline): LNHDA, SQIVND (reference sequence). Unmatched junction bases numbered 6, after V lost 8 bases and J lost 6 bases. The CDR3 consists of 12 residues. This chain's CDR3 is CASQGAGGEQYF. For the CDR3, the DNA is TGTGCCAGTCAGGGGGCTGGCGGCGAGCAGTACTTC.

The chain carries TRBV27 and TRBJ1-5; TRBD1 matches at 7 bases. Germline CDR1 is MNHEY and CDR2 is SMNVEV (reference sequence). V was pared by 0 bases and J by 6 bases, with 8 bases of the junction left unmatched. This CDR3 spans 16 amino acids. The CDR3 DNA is TGTGCCAGCAGTTTATCGGGTGACAGGGTTGTTCAGCCCCAGCATTTT. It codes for CASSLSGDRVVQPQHF.

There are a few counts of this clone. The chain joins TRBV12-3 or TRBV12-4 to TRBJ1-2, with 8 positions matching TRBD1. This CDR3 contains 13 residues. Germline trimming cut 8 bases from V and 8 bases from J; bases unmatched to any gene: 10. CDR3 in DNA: TGTGCCAGCGGCCCGACAGGGGTGGAGGGCTACACCTTC. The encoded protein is CASGPTGVEGYTF.

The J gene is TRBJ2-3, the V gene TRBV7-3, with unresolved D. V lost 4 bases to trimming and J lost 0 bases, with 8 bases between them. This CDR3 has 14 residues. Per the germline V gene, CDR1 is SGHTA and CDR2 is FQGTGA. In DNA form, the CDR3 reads TGTGCCAGCAGCTCGAAGACTAGCACAGATACGCAGTATTTT. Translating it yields CASSSKTSTDTQYF. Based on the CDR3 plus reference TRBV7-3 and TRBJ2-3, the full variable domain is GAGVSQTPSNKVTEKGKYVELRCDPISGHTALYWYRQSLGQGPEFLIYFQGTGAADDSGLPNDRFFAVRPEGSVSTLKIQRTERGDSAVYLCASSSKTSTDTQYFGPGTRLTVL.

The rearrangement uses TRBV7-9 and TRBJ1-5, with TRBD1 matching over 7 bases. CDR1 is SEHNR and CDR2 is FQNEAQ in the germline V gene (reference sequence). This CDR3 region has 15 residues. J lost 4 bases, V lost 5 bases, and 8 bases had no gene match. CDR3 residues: CASSPPGGGNQPQHF. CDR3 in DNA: TGTGCCAGCAGCCCTCCAGGGGGTGGAAATCAGCCCCAGCATTTT.

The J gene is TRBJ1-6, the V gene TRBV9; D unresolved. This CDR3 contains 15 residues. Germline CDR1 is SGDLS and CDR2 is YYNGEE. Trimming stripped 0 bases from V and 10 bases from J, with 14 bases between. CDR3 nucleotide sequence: TGTGCCAGCAGCGTAGAATGGACGGGGAGATCACCCCTCCACTTT. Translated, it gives CASSVEWTGRSPLHF. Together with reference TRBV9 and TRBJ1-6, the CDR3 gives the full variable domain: DSGVTQTPKHLITATGQRVTLRCSPRSGDLSVYWYQQSLDQGLQFLIQYYNGEERAKGNILERFSAQQFPDLHSELNLSSLELGDSALYFCASSVEWTGRSPLHFGNGTRLTVT.

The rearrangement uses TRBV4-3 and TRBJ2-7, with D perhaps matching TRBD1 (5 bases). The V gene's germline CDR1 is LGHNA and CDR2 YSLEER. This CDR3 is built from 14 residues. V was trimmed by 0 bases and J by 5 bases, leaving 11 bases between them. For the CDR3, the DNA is TGCGCCAGCAGCCAAGAAAGCAGGGCCCACGAGCAGTACTTC. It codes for CASSQESRAHEQYF.

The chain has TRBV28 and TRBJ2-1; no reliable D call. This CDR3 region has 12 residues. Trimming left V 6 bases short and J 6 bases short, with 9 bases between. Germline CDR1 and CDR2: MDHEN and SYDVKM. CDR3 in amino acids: CASSIVLNEQFF. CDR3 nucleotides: TGTGCCAGCAGCATAGTACTCAATGAGCAGTTCTTC.

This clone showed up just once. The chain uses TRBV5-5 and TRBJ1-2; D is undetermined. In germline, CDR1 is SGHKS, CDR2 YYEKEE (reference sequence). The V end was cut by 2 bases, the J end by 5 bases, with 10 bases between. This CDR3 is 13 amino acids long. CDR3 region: CASSFPQEYGYTF. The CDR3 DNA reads TGTGCCAGCAGCTTCCCGCAGGAATATGGCTACACCTTC.

CDR3 DNA: TGTGCCAGCAGCCGGGACAGGGCGGGGGAAAGCAATCAGCCCCAGCATTTT. Its protein product is CASSRDRAGESNQPQHF. The chain combines TRBV7-9 with TRBJ1-5, with 9 bases identical to TRBD1. Germline V lookup: CDR1 SEHNR, CDR2 FQNEAQ (reference sequence). V trimming: 5 bases; J trimming: 1 base; junction bases outside the gene matches: 9. This CDR3 comprises 17 residues.

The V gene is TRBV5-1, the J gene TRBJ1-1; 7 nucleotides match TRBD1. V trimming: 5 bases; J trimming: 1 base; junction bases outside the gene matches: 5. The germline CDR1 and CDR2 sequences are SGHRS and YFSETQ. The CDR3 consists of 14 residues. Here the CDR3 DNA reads TGCGCCAGCAGTAGGTCAGGGGGGAACACTGAAGCTTTCTTT. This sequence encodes CASSRSGGNTEAFF.

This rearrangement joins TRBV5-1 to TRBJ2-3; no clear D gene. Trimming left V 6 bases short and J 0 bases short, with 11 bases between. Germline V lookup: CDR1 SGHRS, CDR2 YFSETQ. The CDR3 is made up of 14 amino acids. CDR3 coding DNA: TGCGCCAGCACCGACACCTCTAGCACAGATACGCAGTATTTT. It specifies CASTDTSSTDTQYF.